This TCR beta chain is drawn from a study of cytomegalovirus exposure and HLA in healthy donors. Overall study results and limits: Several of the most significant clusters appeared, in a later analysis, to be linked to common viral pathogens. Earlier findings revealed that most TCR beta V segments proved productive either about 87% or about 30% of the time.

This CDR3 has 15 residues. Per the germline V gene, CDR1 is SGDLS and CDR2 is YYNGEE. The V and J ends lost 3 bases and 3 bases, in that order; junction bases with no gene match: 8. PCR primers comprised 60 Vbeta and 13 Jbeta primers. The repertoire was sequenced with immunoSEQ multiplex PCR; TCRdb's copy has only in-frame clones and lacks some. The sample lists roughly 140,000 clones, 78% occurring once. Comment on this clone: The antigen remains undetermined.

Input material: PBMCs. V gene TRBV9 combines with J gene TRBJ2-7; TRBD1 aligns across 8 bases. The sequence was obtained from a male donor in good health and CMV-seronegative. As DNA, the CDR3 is TGTGCCAGCAGCGCTAGGGACAGGCCGGACTACGAGCAGTACTTC. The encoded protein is CASSARDRPDYEQYF.